A selection of T cell receptor beta chains follows, all from one sample in a study of blood T cell repertoires in COVID-19. This table comes from immunoSEQ multiplex PCR, and its TCRdb copy is limited to in-frame clones, with some not included. The profile shows roughly 110,000 clones, approximately 84% of them singletons. The sample was peripheral blood. These receptors all stem from a woman aged 35 to 49 with acute or convalescent COVID-19. Each CDR3 is given with its conserved first and last residue. The order of the fields is J gene, clone size, D gene, V gene, CDR3 DNA, CDR3 protein. D genes are given only for firm matches. Size is omitted from some rows. Given values are once, few, many or a class for expanded clones.

TRBJ1-5,NA,NA,TRBV6-6,TGTGCCAGCAGTTACTCCCAGGGCCGTCAGCCCCAGCATTTT,CASSYSQGRQPQHF
TRBJ2-1,NA,TRBD2,TRBV7-2,TGTGCCAGCAGCTTACGGCTAGCGGGGGCCACCTACAATGAGCAGTTCTTC,CASSLRLAGATYNEQFF
TRBJ1-5,NA,NA,TRBV9,TGTGCCAGCAGCCCCGGACAAGGTAACCAGCCCCAGCATTTT,CASSPGQGNQPQHF
TRBJ1-1,NA,NA,TRBV2,TGTGCCAGCAGTCTCGGAGGGGACCCCAGGTGGTACACTGAAGCTTTCTTT,CASSLGGDPRWYTEAFF
TRBJ1-1,NA,TRBD1,TRBV4-1,TGCGCCAGCAGCCCCCGAACCCCCGGGACAGGCCTTTCTGAAGCTTTCTTT,CASSPRTPGTGLSEAFF
TRBJ2-1,NA,NA,TRBV5-4,TGTGCCAGCAGCCCGTCCGTGAGTCGAGCCAATGAGCAGTTCTTC,CASSPSVSRANEQFF
TRBJ2-5,once,TRBD2,TRBV5-1,TGCGCCAGCAGCCCGGGCGGGACTAGCGTTCCCCAAGAGACCCAGTACTTC,CASSPGGTSVPQETQYF
TRBJ1-1,few,NA,TRBV7-3,TGTGCCAGCAGCTTAAGGAGGGAAGGCACTGAAGCTTTCTTT,CASSLRREGTEAFF
TRBJ1-2,NA,NA,TRBV19,TGTGCCAGTAGTCCCGCGGGGGCCTCCTATGGCTACACCTTC,CASSPAGASYGYTF
TRBJ1-3,NA,NA,TRBV5-8,TGTGCCAGCAGCACCCCGGGACAAAGCTCTGGAAACACCATATATTTT,CASSTPGQSSGNTIYF
TRBJ1-2,NA,TRBD1,TRBV25-1,TGTGCCAGCAGTGCGACAGGGACAATAGGTGGCTACACCTTC,CASSATGTIGGYTF
TRBJ2-1,NA,NA,TRBV3-1/TRBV3-2,TGTGCCAGCAGCCCCCCGGGCTTGAGGGGAGGTGGGGAGCAGTTCTTC,CASSPPGLRGGGEQFF
TRBJ2-7,NA,TRBD1,TRBV6-5,TGTGCCAGCAGTCGTCCCGGGACAGGCGAGCAGTACTTC,CASSRPGTGEQYF
TRBJ2-6,NA,TRBD2,TRBV7-8,TGTGCCAGCAGCTTAATCTTTAAGATAGCGGGGGGTACTTCTGGGGCCAACGTCCTGACTTTC,CASSLIFKIAGGTSGANVLTF
TRBJ1-1,NA,NA,TRBV2,TGTGCCAGCAGGGGACAAGCTGAAGCTTTCTTT,CASRGQAEAFF
TRBJ1-6,NA,NA,TRBV3-1/TRBV3-2,TGTGCCAGCAGCCGAGGACAGAAGAATTCACCCCTCCACTTT,CASSRGQKNSPLHF
TRBJ1-2,NA,TRBD1,TRBV7-8,TGTGCCAGCAGCCAATTCGACAGGGCGCCCACCTTC,CASSQFDRAPTF
TRBJ1-1,NA,NA,TRBV6-6,TGTGCCAGCAGTTACCGACCGCCGGGTTTTACTGAAGCTTTCTTT,CASSYRPPGFTEAFF
TRBJ1-5,NA,TRBD1,TRBV9,TGTGCCAGCAACTCACAGGGGGTCTACAATCAGCCCCAGCATTTT,CASNSQGVYNQPQHF
TRBJ2-1,NA,NA,TRBV5-4,TGTGCCAGCACGCGAGCCGGGGGAAACAATGAGCAGTTCTTC,CASTRAGGNNEQFF
TRBJ1-1,NA,NA,TRBV2,TGTGCCAGCAGGGAGGGAGGGATAGAAGCTTTCTTT,CASREGGIEAFF
TRBJ1-3,NA,TRBD1,TRBV2,TGTGCCAGCAGCGGGACAGACATCTCTGGAAACACCATATATTTT,CASSGTDISGNTIYF
TRBJ2-7,NA,NA,TRBV19,TGTGCCAGTAGTATAGACGACAGAACACAGCAGTACTTC,CASSIDDRTQQYF
TRBJ1-2,once,NA,TRBV11-2,TGTGCCAGCAGCTTAGGGCTGCGTGCGGATGCCGGGGATGGCTACACCTTC,CASSLGLRADAGDGYTF
TRBJ2-6,NA,NA,TRBV2,TGTGCCAGCCCAGACAGTGTGGGGGCCAACGTCCTGACTTTC,CASPDSVGANVLTF
TRBJ1-2,NA,NA,TRBV25-1,TGTGCCAGCAGTCCCCCGACACAAGAAACGAATGGCTACACCTTC,CASSPPTQETNGYTF
TRBJ1-4,NA,TRBD1,TRBV10-3,TGTGCCATCAGCCGGACAGGAGGGAATGAAAAACTGTTTTTT,CAISRTGGNEKLFF
TRBJ2-7,NA,NA,TRBV30,TGTGCCGGGAAAGGACAAAGCTCCTACGAGCAGTACTTC,CAGKGQSSYEQYF
TRBJ1-2,NA,TRBD1,TRBV5-4,TGTGCCAGCAGCTTGGAGGGACAGGGGACGACCATTTATGGCTACACCTTC,CASSLEGQGTTIYGYTF
TRBJ1-2,NA,TRBD1,TRBV10-2,TGCGCCAGCAGGGGGAAGGTGGGACAGCGGCGAATGGATGGCTACACCTTC,CASRGKVGQRRMDGYTF
TRBJ2-4,NA,NA,TRBV19,TGTGCCAGTAGTATGGAGGGTTTTTTAGCCAAAAACATTCAGTACTTC,CASSMEGFLAKNIQYF
TRBJ1-2,NA,TRBD1,TRBV7-2,TGTGCCAGCAGCCCCGGACAGGACAACTATGGCTACACCTTC,CASSPGQDNYGYTF
TRBJ2-3,NA,TRBD2,TRBV5-6,TGTGCCAGCAGCTTGGAGGTTCGGGAGGATTTTTACACGGATACGCAGTATTTT,CASSLEVREDFYTDTQYF
TRBJ2-5,NA,NA,TRBV27,TGTGCCAGCAGATTGGGAGTCTACCAAGAGACCCAGTACTTC,CASRLGVYQETQYF
TRBJ2-7,NA,NA,TRBV4-3,TGCGCCAGCAGCCAAGATCCCGGTAGCTCCTACGAGCAGTACTTC,CASSQDPGSSYEQYF
TRBJ2-1,NA,TRBD2,TRBV19,TGTGCCAGTTCGGATCACCGGGGGGGAAACAATGAGCAGTTCTTC,CASSDHRGGNNEQFF
TRBJ2-2,NA,TRBD1,TRBV6-2/TRBV6-3,TGTGCCAGCAGTTACTCGGGGACAGGGCGGGAGCTGTTTTTT,CASSYSGTGRELFF
TRBJ2-5,NA,TRBD2,TRBV7-3,TGTGCCAGCAGCCCCGGACTAGCGGTTTTCCAAGAGACCCAGTACTTC,CASSPGLAVFQETQYF
TRBJ2-1,NA,TRBD2,TRBV9,TGTGCCAGCAGCGTAGGTAGCGGGGGGGCCAGGGAGCAGTTCTTC,CASSVGSGGAREQFF
TRBJ2-4,NA,TRBD2,TRBV12-5,TGTGCTAGTGGTAGCCAGACTAGCAGTCAGTACTTC,CASGSQTSSQYF
TRBJ1-6,NA,NA,TRBV6-6,TGTGCCAGCGAAACCGGCAGGGTTTCGGAAAATTCACCCCTCCACTTT,CASETGRVSENSPLHF
TRBJ2-2,once,TRBD1,TRBV5-1,TGCGCCAGCAGCGGACAGGGGGCACACGGGGAGCTGTTTTTT,CASSGQGAHGELFF
TRBJ2-1,NA,NA,TRBV7-2,TGTGCCAGCAGCTTAGAGGGGTTCAATGAGCAGTTCTTC,CASSLEGFNEQFF
TRBJ1-4,NA,NA,TRBV5-6,TGTGCCAGCAGCTTCACAGGGTTGGCAACTAATGAAAAACTGTTTTTT,CASSFTGLATNEKLFF
TRBJ1-1,NA,NA,TRBV2,TGTGCCAGCAGACGGAGAGGAGAGAACACTGAAGCTTTCTTT,CASRRRGENTEAFF
TRBJ2-3,once,TRBD2,TRBV6-5,TGTGCCAGCCGAAGGGGAGCGGGGACGACAGATACGCAGTATTTT,CASRRGAGTTDTQYF
TRBJ2-5,once,NA,TRBV6-6,TGTGCCAGCAGTTACGGGCTAGCGCAAGAGACCCAGTACTTC,CASSYGLAQETQYF
TRBJ2-7,NA,TRBD2,TRBV7-6,TGTGCCAGCAGCTTACAACTAGCGGGGACCTCCTACGAGCAGTACTTC,CASSLQLAGTSYEQYF
TRBJ1-1,once,TRBD1,TRBV7-9,TGTGCCAGCAGCTTCGAGACAGGGGGAGATGAAGCTTTCTTT,CASSFETGGDEAFF
TRBJ2-3,NA,TRBD2,TRBV2,TGTGCCAGCAGTGAAGACGGCGGGGGGGGCACAGATACGCAGTATTTT,CASSEDGGGGTDTQYF
TRBJ2-2,NA,NA,TRBV11-3,TGTGCCAGCAGCTTAGACAAAGAGCTGTTTTTT,CASSLDKELFF
TRBJ2-2,NA,NA,TRBV2,TGTGCCAGCTCTGACACCGGGGAGCTGTTTTTT,CASSDTGELFF
TRBJ1-5,NA,NA,TRBV15,TGTGCCACCAGCCAGGGTAGCAATCAGCCCCAGCATTTT,CATSQGSNQPQHF
TRBJ2-6,NA,NA,TRBV29-1,TGCAGCGTTGAGGGGGGAGGTGGGGCCAACGTCCTGACTTTC,CSVEGGGGANVLTF
TRBJ1-1,NA,NA,TRBV30,TGTGCCTGGAGTTCGGGTCCCCACACTGAAGCTTTCTTT,CAWSSGPHTEAFF
TRBJ1-4,NA,NA,TRBV19,TGTGCCAGTAGTATTCAGGGGACCGGAAAACTGTTTTTT,CASSIQGTGKLFF
TRBJ2-7,NA,NA,TRBV7-9,TGTGCCAGCAGCTTGTCCGGGACCTACGAGCAGTACTTC,CASSLSGTYEQYF
TRBJ1-3,NA,NA,TRBV5-1,TGCGCCAGCAGCTTGCTCCCACCGACAGGTTCGGGAAACACCATATATTTT,CASSLLPPTGSGNTIYF
TRBJ2-3,NA,NA,TRBV3-1/TRBV3-2,TGTGCCAGCAGCCAAGAGTTGCGGACAGATACGCAGTATTTT,CASSQELRTDTQYF
TRBJ2-2,NA,TRBD1,TRBV2,TGTGCCAGCAGGCCCACTAGGGGACAGACCGGGGAGCTGTTTTTT,CASRPTRGQTGELFF